The 7 T cell receptor beta chains in this list originate from one sample, sequenced in a study of T-cell reconstitution after alpha-beta-depleted transplantation in children listed by TCRdb under 2016. Library prep was done by PCR. The listed sequencing device is Illumina HiSeq 2500. Molecular barcoding was employed in the preparation of TCR libraries, with unique molecular identifiers being used to normalize TCRbeta repertoire quantification. Using fastp trimming at Q25 and MiXCR clonotype assembly, TCRdb reanalyzed the public sequencing data and kept in-frame beta chains. Here each entry gathers all rows of one CDR3 protein and keeps the most common genes and DNA. The sample table holds some 300,000 distinct CDR3 sequences, of which 10% were seen once. The biggest ten clones account for more than 2% of the sample. The sample in question was PBMCs from the stem cell graft donor, obtained from the stem cell graft. The receptor source for this set is a human donor who donated a stem cell graft to a child with acute lymphoblastic leukemia.

The table lists this clonotype with a few counts. The chain joins TRBV28 to TRBJ1-1, with D unresolved. V lost 3 bases and J lost 0, with 2 bases in between. Germline assignment: CDR1 MDHEN and CDR2 SYDVKM. The length of the CDR3 is 12 residues. This CDR3 reads CASSLVNTEAFF. The DNA for the CDR3 is TGTGCCAGCAGTTTGGTGAACACTGAAGCTTTCTTT.

This clonotype was recorded a few times. The V and J genes are TRBV7-2 and TRBJ1-2; no clear D gene. Germline V CDR1 and CDR2: SGHTA, FQGNSA. Trimming removed 3 bases at V and 7 bases at J, with 12 bases between. CDR3 length: 13 residues. The chain's CDR3 is CASSLERVGGYTF. The CDR3 DNA is TGTGCCAGCAGCTTGGAGAGGGTGGGTGGCTACACCTTC.

This clonotype was recorded a few times. The gene calls are TRBV20-1 and TRBJ1-6; the match to TRBD1 covers 7 bases. Germline V gene sequence: CDR1 DFQATT, CDR2 SNEGSKA (reference sequence). With V trimmed by 4 bases and J by 8 bases, 8 bases remained unmatched. The CDR3 has 14 amino acids. The chain's CDR3 is CSATPDRVDSPLHF. In DNA, the CDR3 is TGCAGTGCTACCCCAGACAGGGTTGATTCACCCCTCCACTTT.

This clonotype was seen more than once but under ten times. This chain connects TRBV28 to TRBJ2-1; D is possibly TRBD1 (5 bases). This CDR3 is built from 12 residues. The V and J ends lost 5 bases and 14 bases respectively, with 16 bases between them. Germline CDR1 is MDHEN and CDR2 is SYDVKM. The CDR3 protein is CASSQTPGREFF. The CDR3 bases are TGTGCCAGCAGTCAAACACCGGGCAGGGAGTTCTTC.

This clonotype came up many times. At one end the junction does not follow the germline gene, possibly because of a read error. The CDR3 is CASSPGVGQPQHF. The CDR3 DNA reads TGTGCTAGCAGCCCAGGGGTAGGGCAGCCCCAGCATTTT. The gene calls are TRBV7-7 and TRBJ1-5; a possible D gene is TRBD1 (6 bases). This CDR3 is built from 13 residues. The V gene's germline CDR1 is SSHAT and CDR2 FNYEAQ (reference sequence).

In its sample, this clonotype was seen a few times. This CDR3 is CASSPEGRESETQYF. The DNA of the CDR3 is TGCGCCAGCAGCCCTGAGGGGCGGGAGTCAGAGACCCAGTACTTC. The rearrangement uses TRBV4-1 and TRBJ2-5; TRBD2 matches 7 bases. Germline CDR1 and CDR2: MGHRA and YSYEKL. CDR3 length: 15 residues. V lost 4 bases to trimming and J lost 4 bases; unmatched junction nucleotides: 9.

This clonotype was seen repeatedly, ten times or more. The V call is TRBV12-3 or TRBV12-4, the J call TRBJ2-3; 11 bases map to TRBD2. There are 16 residues in the CDR3. V shed 7 bases, J shed 2 bases, and the junction held 8 bases outside the gene matches. The CDR3 bases are TGTGCCAGCACCCCCAGACTAGCGGGAACCACAGATACGCAGTATTTT. Residues: CASTPRLAGTTDTQYF.